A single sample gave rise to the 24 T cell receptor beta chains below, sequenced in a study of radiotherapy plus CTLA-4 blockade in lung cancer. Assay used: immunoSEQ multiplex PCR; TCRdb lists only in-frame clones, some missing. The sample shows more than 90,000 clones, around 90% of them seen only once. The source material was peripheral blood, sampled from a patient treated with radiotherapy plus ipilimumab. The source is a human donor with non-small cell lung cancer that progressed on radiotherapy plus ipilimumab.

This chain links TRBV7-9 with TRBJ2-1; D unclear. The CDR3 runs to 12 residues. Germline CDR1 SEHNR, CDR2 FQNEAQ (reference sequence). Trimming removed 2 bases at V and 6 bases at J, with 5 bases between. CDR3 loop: CASSLFGNEQFF. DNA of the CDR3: TGTGCCAGCAGCTTATTTGGCAATGAGCAGTTCTTC.

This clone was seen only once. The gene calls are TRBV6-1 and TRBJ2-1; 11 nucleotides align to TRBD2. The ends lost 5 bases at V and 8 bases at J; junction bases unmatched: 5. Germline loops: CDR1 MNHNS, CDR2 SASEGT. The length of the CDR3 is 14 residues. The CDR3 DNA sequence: TGTGCCAGCAGTATGCTGGGACTAGCGGATGAGCAGTTCTTC. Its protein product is CASSMLGLADEQFF.

The CDR3 DNA sequence: TGTGCCTGGAGTGAAACCGGACATATCTTTGCTGGAAACACCATATATTTT. Protein: CAWSETGHIFAGNTIYF. V usage is TRBV30 and J usage is TRBJ1-3; D is possibly TRBD1 (5 bases). Germline assignment: CDR1 GTSNPN and CDR2 SVGIG (reference sequence). V lost 1 base and J lost 2, with 18 bases in between. This CDR3 has 17 residues. Variable domain in full (rest from reference TRBV30 and TRBJ1-3): SQTIHQWPATLVQPVGSPLSLECTVEGTSNPNLYWYRQAAGRGLQLLFYSVGIGQISSEVPQNLSASRPQDRQFILSSKKLLLSDSGFYLCAWSETGHIFAGNTIYFGEGSWLTVV.

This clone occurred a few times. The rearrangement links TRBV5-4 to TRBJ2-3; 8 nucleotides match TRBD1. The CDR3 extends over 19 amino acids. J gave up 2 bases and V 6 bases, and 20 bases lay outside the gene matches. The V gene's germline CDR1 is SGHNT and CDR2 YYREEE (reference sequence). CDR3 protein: CASNSGGGSDRGFTDTQYF. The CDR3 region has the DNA TGTGCCAGCAACTCTGGAGGGGGGTCTGACAGGGGATTCACAGATACGCAGTATTTT.

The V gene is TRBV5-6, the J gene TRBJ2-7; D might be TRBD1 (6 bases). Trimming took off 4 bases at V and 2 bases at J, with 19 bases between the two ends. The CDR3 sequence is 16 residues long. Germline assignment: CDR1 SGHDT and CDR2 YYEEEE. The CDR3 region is CASSATGPRKTYEQYF. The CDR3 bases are TGTGCCAGCAGCGCAACAGGGCCGAGAAAGACCTACGAGCAGTACTTC.

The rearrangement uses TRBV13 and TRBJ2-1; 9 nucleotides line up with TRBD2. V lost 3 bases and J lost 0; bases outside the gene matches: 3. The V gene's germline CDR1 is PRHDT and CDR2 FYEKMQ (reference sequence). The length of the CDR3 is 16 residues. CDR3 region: CASSFSGSSSYNEQFF. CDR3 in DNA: TGTGCCAGCAGCTTTAGCGGGAGTTCCTCCTACAATGAGCAGTTCTTC.

The chain's CDR3 is CSVERQPTDTQYF. The CDR3 bases are TGCAGCGTTGAAAGGCAGCCCACAGATACGCAGTATTTT. The chain has TRBV29-1 and TRBJ2-3; D remains ambiguous. V lost 2 bases to trimming and J lost 2 bases, with 8 bases between them. The CDR3 has 13 amino acids. Germline V gives CDR1 SQVTM, CDR2 ANQGSEA.

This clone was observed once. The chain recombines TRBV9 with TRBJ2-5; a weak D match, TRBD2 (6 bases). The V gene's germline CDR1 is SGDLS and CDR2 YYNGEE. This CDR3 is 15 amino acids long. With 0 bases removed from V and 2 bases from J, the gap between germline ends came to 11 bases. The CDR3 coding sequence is TGTGCCAGCAGCGTAGCGGGAGTGAGTCAAGAGACCCAGTACTTC. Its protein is CASSVAGVSQETQYF.

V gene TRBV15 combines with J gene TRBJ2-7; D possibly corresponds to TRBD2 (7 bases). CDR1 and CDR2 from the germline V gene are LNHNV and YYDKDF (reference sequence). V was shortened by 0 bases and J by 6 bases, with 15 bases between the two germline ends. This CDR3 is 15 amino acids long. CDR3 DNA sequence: TGTGCCACCAGCAGAGATCGGGGGGCTCTACGCGAGCAGTACTTC. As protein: CATSRDRGALREQYF.

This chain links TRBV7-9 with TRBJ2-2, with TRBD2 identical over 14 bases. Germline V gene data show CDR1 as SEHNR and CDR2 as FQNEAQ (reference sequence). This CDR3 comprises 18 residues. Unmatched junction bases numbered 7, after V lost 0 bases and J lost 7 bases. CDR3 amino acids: CASSLAGLAGAVIGELFF. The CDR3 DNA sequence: TGTGCCAGCAGCTTAGCGGGACTAGCGGGAGCGGTGATCGGGGAGCTGTTTTTT.

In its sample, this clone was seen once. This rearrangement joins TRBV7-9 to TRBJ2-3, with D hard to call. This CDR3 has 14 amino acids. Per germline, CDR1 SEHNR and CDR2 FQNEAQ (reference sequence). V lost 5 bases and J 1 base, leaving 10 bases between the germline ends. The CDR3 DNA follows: TGTGCCAGCAGCCCACCGCCAGGCACAGATACGCAGTATTTT. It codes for CASSPPPGTDTQYF.

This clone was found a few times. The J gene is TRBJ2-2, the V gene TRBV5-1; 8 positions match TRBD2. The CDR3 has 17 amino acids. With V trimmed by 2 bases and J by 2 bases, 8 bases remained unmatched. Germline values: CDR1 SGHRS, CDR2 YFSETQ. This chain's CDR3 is CASSFGGLAGNTGELFF. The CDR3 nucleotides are TGCGCCAGCAGCTTCGGGGGGCTAGCGGGCAACACCGGGGAGCTGTTTTTT.

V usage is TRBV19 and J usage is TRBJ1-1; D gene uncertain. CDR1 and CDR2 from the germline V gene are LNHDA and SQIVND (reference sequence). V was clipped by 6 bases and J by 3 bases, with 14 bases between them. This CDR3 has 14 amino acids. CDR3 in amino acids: CASSPPGYDTEAFF. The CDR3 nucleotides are TGTGCCAGTAGCCCCCCGGGGTACGACACTGAAGCTTTCTTT.

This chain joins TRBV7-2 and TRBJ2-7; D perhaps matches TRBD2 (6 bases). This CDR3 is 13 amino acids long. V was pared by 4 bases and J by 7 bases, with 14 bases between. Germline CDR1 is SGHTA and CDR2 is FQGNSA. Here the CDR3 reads CASSSGLPGEQYF. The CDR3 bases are TGTGCCAGCAGCTCGGGACTTCCGGGAGAGCAGTACTTC.

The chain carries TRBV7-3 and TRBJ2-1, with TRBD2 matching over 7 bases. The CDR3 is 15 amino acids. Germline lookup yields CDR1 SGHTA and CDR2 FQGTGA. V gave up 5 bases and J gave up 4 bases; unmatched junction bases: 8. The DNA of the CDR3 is TGTGCCAGCAGCACGAGCGGGGACTATTACAATGAGCAGTTCTTC. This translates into CASSTSGDYYNEQFF.

CDR3 DNA: TGCGCCAGCAGCCAAGATATTCTAGCGGGAGCCCGAATATCCACAGATACGCAGTATTTT. Its translation: CASSQDILAGARISTDTQYF. V gene TRBV4-1 combines with J gene TRBJ2-3, with 10 nucleotides matching TRBD2. CDR3 length equals 20 residues. Germline values: CDR1 MGHRA, CDR2 YSYEKL. J was trimmed by 2 bases and V by 0 bases; bases with no gene match: 14.

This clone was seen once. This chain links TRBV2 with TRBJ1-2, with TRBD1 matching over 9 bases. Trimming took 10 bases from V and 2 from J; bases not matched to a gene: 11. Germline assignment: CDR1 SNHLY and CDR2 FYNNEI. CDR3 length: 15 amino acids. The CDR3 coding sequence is TGTGCCAACACCGGGACAGGGAGGGCCAACTATGGCTACACCTTC. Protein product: CANTGTGRANYGYTF. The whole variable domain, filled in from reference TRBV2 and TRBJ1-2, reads EPEVTQTPSHQVTQMGQEVILRCVPISNHLYFYWYRQILGQKVEFLVSFYNNEISEKSEIFDDQFSVERPDGSNFTLKIRSTKLEDSAMYFCANTGTGRANYGYTFGSGTRLTVV.

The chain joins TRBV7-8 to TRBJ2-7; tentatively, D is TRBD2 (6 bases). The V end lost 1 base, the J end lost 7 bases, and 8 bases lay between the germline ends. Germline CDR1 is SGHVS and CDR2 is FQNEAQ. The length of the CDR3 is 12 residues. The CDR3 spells CASSLVRGEQYF. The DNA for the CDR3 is TGTGCCAGCAGCTTAGTTCGGGGGGAGCAGTACTTC.

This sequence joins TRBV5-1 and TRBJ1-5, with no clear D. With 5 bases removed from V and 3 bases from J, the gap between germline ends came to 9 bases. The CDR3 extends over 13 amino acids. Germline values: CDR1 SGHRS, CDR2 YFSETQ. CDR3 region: CASSWDVNQPQHF. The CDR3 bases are TGCGCCAGCAGTTGGGATGTCAATCAGCCCCAGCATTTT.

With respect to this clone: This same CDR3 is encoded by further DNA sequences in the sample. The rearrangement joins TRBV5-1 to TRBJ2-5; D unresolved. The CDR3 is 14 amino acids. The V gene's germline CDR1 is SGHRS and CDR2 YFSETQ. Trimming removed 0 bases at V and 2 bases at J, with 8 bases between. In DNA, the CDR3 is TGCGCCAGCAGCTTGGACCGCTTGCAAGAGACCCAGTACTTC. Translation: CASSLDRLQETQYF.

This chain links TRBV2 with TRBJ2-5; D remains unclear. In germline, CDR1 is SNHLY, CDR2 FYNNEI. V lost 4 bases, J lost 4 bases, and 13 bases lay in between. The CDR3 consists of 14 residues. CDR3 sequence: CASSVPLGIETQYF. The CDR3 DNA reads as TGTGCCAGCAGTGTACCTCTTGGCATAGAGACCCAGTACTTC.

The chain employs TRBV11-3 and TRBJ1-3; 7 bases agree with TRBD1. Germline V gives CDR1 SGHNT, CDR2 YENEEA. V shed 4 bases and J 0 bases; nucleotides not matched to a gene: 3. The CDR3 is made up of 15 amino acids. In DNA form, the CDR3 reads TGTGCCAGCAGCTCCGCAGGGGGCTCTGGAAACACCATATATTTT. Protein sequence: CASSSAGGSGNTIYF.

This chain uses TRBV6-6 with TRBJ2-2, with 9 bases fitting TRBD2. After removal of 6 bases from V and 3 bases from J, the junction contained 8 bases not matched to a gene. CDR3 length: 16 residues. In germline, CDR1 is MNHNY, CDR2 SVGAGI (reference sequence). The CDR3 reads CASRDSGSGYTGELFF. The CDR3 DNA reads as TGTGCCAGCAGAGATAGCGGGAGTGGATACACCGGGGAGCTGTTTTTT.

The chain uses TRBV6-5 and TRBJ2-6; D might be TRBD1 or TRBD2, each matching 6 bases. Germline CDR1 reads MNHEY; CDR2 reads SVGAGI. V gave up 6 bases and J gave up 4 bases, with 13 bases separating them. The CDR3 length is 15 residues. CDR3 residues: CASRVRGDGANVLTF. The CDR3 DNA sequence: TGTGCCAGCAGGGTTAGGGGGGACGGGGCCAACGTCCTGACTTTC.